This T cell receptor beta chain was sequenced during a study of shared clonotypes between healthy human individuals. The CDR3 covers 13 residues. Trimming cost V 5 bases and J 0 bases, with 7 bases left between them. Germline values: CDR1 SEHNR, CDR2 FQNEAQ (reference sequence). Nashville, Tennessee was home to all donors, who were Caucasian adults. Sorted-subset replicate PCRs used about 190 ng of genomic DNA. This amount corresponded to about 30,000 T cell genomes. Sequencing was performed with immunoSEQ multiplex PCR; in TCRdb, only in-frame clones are kept and a portion is missing. The sample holds 650,000 to 700,000 clones; about 90% are singletons and the top ten take 34%.

The TCR originated in a man younger than 30 in good health. Some clones in this sample may be carry-over from other donors' samples. The sample taken for sequencing was memory CD8+ T cells from PBMCs. Subset described: CD45RO+ cells pooled with CCR7-negative TemRA cells. This sequence joins TRBV7-9 and TRBJ1-1, with no clear D. In DNA, the CDR3 is TGTGCCAGCAGCCCCGCTTTGAACACTGAAGCTTTCTTT. It codes for CASSPALNTEAFF.